The sequence of this TCR beta chain was determined in a study of blood T cell repertoires in COVID-19 (dated by TCRdb to 2020 to 2022). About the investigation overall: Samples from collaborators originated in the United States, Italy and Spain and spanned both the acute and convalescent phases of COVID-19. A de-identified subject ID, COVID-19 status, age in years and sex were almost always included in the sample metadata. The dataset comprised deeply sampled blood TCRbeta repertoires from subjects exposed to, actively infected with, or recovered from COVID-19. A freely available public database, intended as a resource for researchers studying the immune response to SARS-CoV-2, is where the repertoires were released. The material from the prospective study consisted of cDNA or gDNA derived from T cells, B-cell-depleted T cells, or PBMCs. The samples were drawn from the first 160 participants of the ongoing ImmuneRACE study and from 950 to 1,500 subjects provided by 6 global collaborators. Where available, HLA class I and class II types were obtained from metadata supplied by the sample provider rather than from assay-based typing. General study outcomes and caveats: The quantity of clinical and demographic metadata differed by source and by participant and was supplied without curation.

In regard to this clone: Its antigen remains unidentified. Base qualities are not provided; no much larger clone lies one nucleotide away.

Between the V and J ends, shortened by 4 bases and 0 bases respectively, the junction contains 10 bases. Including the terminal cysteine and phenylalanine, the CDR3 comprises 14 residues. Only the CDR3 part of the read is kept: 42 bases, read in frame from the first base. The germline V gene specifies SQVTM as CDR1 and ANQGSEA as CDR2. Each collaborating institution followed its own protocols to collect whole blood in K2EDTA tubes. For TCRbeta analysis, collaborators shipped samples as frozen whole blood, isolated PBMCs, or DNA extracted from either of those sample types. The immunoSEQ Assay, a bias-controlled multiplex PCR, was used to amplify TCRbeta CDR3 regions from genomic DNA. Processing in the source paper ran as follows. The number of nucleated cells in each sample was estimated by amplification of reference gene primers within the assay. Sequence reads were collapsed and filtered to measure the absolute abundance of every unique TCRbeta CDR3 rearrangement. For each sample, productive Simpson clonality was calculated as the square root of Simpson's diversity index across productive rearrangements. The immuneACCESS repertoire file appears here via TCRdb, limited to in-frame rearrangements. These files lack a portion of the clones; in checked studies, under half of the deficit traces to unresolved V genes, and the cause of the others is not known. Clone size and V and J calls were adopted from that table, with D and trimming inferred from the DNA. The sample includes some 50,000 clones, with around four fifths observed a single time. Approximately 2.6% of the sample belongs to the ten largest clones.

The sequence links TRBV29-1 to TRBJ1-3; the D segment cannot be called with confidence. The sample taken for sequencing was peripheral blood. The clonotype comes from a man aged 50 to 60 with acute or convalescent COVID-19. The nucleotides are TGCAGCGTTGGGGAGCACGGCTCTGGAAACACCATATATTTT. It specifies CSVGEHGSGNTIYF.